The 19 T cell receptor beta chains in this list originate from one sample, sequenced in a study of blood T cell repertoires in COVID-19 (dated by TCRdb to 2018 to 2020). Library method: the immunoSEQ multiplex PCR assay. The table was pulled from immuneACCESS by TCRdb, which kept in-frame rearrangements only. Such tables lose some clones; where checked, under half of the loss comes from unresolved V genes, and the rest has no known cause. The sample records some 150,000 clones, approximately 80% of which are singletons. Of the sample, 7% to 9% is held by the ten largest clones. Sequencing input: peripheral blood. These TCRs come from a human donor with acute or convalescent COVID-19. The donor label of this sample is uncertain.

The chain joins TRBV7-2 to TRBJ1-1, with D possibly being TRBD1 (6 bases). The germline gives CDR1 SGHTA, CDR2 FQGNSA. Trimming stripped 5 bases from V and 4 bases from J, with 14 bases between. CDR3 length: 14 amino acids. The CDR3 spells CASSPDTGTTEAFF. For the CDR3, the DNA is TGTGCCAGCAGCCCAGACACAGGGACCACTGAAGCTTTCTTT.

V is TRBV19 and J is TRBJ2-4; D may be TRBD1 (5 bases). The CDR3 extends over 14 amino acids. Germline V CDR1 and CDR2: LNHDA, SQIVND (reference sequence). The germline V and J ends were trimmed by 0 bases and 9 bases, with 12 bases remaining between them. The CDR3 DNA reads TGTGCCAGTAGTATAGAACCAGGGAATGGCATTCAGTACTTC. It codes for CASSIEPGNGIQYF.

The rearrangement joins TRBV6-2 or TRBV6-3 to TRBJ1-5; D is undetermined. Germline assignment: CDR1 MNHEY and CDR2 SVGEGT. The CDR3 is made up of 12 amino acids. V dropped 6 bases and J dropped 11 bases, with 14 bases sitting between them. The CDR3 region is CASSSLGLAQHF. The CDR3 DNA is TGTGCCAGCAGCTCTTTGGGCCTGGCCCAGCATTTT.

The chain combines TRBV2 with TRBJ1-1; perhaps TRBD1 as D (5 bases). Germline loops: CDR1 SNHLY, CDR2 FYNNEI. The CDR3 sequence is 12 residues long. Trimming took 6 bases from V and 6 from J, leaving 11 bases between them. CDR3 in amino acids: CASRTRGAEAFF. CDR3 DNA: TGTGCCAGCAGGACCCGGGGGGCTGAAGCTTTCTTT.

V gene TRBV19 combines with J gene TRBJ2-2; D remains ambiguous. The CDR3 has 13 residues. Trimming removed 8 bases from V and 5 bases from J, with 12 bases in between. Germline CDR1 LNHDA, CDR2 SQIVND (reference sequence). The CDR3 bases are TGTGCCAGTTCTAGGATTGGTACCGGGGAGCTGTTTTTT. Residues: CASSRIGTGELFF.

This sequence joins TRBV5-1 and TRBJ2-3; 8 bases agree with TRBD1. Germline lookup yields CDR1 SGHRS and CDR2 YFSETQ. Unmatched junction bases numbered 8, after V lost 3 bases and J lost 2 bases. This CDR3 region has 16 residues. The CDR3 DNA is TGCGCCAGCAGCTCTGGGACAGGCGATCTCACAGATACGCAGTATTTT. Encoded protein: CASSSGTGDLTDTQYF.

CDR3 amino acids: CAISEVGTGGDYGYTF. The CDR3 nucleotides read TGTGCCATCAGTGAGGTTGGGACAGGGGGGGACTATGGCTACACCTTC. The genes are TRBV10-3 and TRBJ1-2, with 11 bases fitting TRBD1. The CDR3 is made up of 16 amino acids. CDR1 is ENHRY and CDR2 is SYGVKD in the germline V gene. The trim removed 2 bases at V and 3 bases at J, leaving 5 bases unmatched.

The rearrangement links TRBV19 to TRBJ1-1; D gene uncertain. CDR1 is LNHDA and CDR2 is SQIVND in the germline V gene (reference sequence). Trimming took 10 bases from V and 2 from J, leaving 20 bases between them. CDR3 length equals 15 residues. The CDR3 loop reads CATHRRGPSNTEAFF. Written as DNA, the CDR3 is TGTGCCACCCACCGCAGAGGGCCCTCAAACACTGAAGCTTTCTTT.

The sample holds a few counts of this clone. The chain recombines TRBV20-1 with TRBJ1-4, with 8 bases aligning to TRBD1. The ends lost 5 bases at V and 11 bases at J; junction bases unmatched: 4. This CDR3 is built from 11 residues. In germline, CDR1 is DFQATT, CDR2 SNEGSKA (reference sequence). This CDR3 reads CSASGGSKLFF. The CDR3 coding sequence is TGCAGTGCTTCAGGGGGCTCGAAACTGTTTTTT.

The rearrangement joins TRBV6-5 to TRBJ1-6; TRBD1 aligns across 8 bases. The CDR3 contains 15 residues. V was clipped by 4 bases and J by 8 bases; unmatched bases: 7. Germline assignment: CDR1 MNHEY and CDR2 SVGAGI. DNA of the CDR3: TGTGCCAGCAGTTTCCTACAGGGGGGGGATTCACCCCTCCACTTT. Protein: CASSFLQGGDSPLHF.

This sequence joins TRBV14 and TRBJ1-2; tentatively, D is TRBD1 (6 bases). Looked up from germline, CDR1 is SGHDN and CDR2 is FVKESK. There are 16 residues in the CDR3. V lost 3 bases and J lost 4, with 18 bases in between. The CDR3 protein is CASSQLTRGSPYGYTF. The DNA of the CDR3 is TGTGCCAGCAGCCAGTTAACCAGGGGCTCTCCCTATGGCTACACCTTC.

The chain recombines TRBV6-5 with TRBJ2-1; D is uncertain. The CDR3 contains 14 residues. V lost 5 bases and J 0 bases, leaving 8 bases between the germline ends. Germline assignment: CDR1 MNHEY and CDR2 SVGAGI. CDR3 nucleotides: TGTGCCAGCAGTCCGATGAGCTCCTACAATGAGCAGTTCTTC. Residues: CASSPMSSYNEQFF.

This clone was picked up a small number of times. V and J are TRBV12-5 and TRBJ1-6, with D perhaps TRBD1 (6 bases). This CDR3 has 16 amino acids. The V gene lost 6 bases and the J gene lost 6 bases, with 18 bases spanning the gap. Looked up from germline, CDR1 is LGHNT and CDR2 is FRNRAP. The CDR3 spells CASGRPGGRLNSPLHF. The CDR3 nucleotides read TGTGCTAGTGGCCGACCGGGGGGGCGCCTTAATTCACCCCTCCACTTT.

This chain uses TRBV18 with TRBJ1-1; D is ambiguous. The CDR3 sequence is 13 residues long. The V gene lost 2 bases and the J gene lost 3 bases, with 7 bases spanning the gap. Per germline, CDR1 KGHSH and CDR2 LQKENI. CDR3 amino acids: CASSPRGDTEAFF. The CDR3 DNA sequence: TGTGCCAGCTCACCAAGAGGAGACACTGAAGCTTTCTTT.

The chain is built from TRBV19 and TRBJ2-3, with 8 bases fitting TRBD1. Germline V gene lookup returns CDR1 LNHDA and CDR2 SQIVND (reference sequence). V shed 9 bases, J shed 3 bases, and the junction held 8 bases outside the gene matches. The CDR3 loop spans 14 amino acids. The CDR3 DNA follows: TGTGCCAGCACTCCGACAGGGGTAACAGATACGCAGTATTTT. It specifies CASTPTGVTDTQYF.

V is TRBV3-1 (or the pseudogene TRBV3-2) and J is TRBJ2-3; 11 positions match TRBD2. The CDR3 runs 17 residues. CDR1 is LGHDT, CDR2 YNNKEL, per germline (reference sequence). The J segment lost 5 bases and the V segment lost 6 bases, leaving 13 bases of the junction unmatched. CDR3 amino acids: CASSLTYSGGAEDTQYF. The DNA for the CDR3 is TGTGCCAGCAGTCTTACCTATAGCGGGGGGGCCGAAGATACGCAGTATTTT.

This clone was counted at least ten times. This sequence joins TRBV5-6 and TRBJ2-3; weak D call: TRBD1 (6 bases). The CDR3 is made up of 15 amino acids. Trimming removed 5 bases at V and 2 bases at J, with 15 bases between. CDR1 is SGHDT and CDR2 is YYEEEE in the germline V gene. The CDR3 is CASSPRDKYTDTQYF. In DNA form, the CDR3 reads TGTGCCAGCAGTCCCCGGGACAAATACACAGATACGCAGTATTTT.

The CDR3 DNA is TGCGCCAGCAGCTTAGAGGGAGTTAATGAAAAACTGTTTTTT. This translates into CASSLEGVNEKLFF. The rearrangement uses TRBV5-1 and TRBJ1-4; D uncertain. Germline lookup yields CDR1 SGHRS and CDR2 YFSETQ. The CDR3 has 14 amino acids. With 2 bases removed from V and 4 bases from J, the gap between germline ends came to 9 bases.

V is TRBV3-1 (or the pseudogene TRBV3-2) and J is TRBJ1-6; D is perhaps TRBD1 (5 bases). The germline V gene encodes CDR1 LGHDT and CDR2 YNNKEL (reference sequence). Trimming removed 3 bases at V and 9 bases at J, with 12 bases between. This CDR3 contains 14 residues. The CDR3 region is CASSQGQGTSPLHF. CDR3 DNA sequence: TGTGCCAGCAGCCAGGGGCAGGGTACTTCACCCCTCCACTTT.